Listed below are T cell receptor beta chains from one sample, sequenced in a study of blood T cell repertoires in COVID-19. Assay used: immunoSEQ multiplex PCR; TCRdb lists only in-frame clones, some missing. The sample yields about 270,000 clones, over 75% seen once. The sequencing input was peripheral blood. The receptors were gathered from a woman between 50 and 59 years old with acute or convalescent COVID-19. CDR3s include the opening cysteine and the closing phenylalanine or tryptophan. The D gene is left open where the match is weak. Rows give clone size only sometimes, using once, few, many, or a class for an expanded clone.

13,TRBD1,TRBJ1-2,TRBV4-1,-,CASSLGQGVGYTF,TGCGCCAGCAGCCTCGGACAGGGGGTCGGCTACACCTTC
16,-,TRBJ2-2,TRBV5-1,-,CASSLAERGHTGELFF,TGCGCCAGCAGCTTGGCGGAAAGGGGCCACACCGGGGAGCTGTTTTTT
13,-,TRBJ2-1,TRBV19,-,CASTGTLYNEQFF,TGTGCCAGCACCGGGACATTGTACAATGAGCAGTTCTTC
11,-,TRBJ2-7,TRBV9,-,CASSPGYEQYF,TGTGCCAGCAGCCCAGGTTACGAGCAGTACTTC
18,TRBD2,TRBJ2-1,TRBV3-1/TRBV3-2,-,CASSQEWRAGGKGNEQFF,TGTGCCAGCAGCCAAGAATGGAGGGCGGGAGGCAAGGGTAATGAGCAGTTCTTC
13,-,TRBJ1-1,TRBV20-1,-,CSASSRGRTEAFF,TGCAGTGCTAGTTCCAGGGGCCGGACTGAAGCTTTCTTT
11,-,TRBJ2-5,TRBV30,-,CAWSAVETQYF,TGTGCCTGGAGTGCCGTAGAGACCCAGTACTTC
16,-,TRBJ1-2,TRBV3-1/TRBV3-2,few,CASSQGLRGANYGYTF,TGTGCCAGCAGCCAAGGCCTTAGGGGTGCTAACTATGGCTACACCTTC
16,TRBD2,TRBJ2-3,TRBV10-3,once,CAISESKLAGVATQYF,TGTGCCATCAGTGAGTCGAAACTAGCGGGAGTAGCTACGCAGTATTTT
17,TRBD1,TRBJ1-5,TRBV7-9,few,CASSLGQGASVEVAQHF,TGTGCCAGCAGCTTAGGTCAGGGGGCCTCCGTTGAAGTAGCCCAGCATTTT
13,-,TRBJ1-1,TRBV30,-,CAWSPVMNTEAFF,TGTGCCTGGAGTCCAGTTATGAACACTGAAGCTTTCTTT
17,TRBD2,TRBJ2-1,TRBV27,-,CASSRPGLVVSYNEQFF,TGTGCCAGCAGTAGGCCGGGACTAGTTGTGTCCTACAATGAGCAGTTCTTC
15,-,TRBJ2-3,TRBV7-3,-,CASSAGAGGTDTQYF,TGTGCCAGCAGCGCAGGGGCGGGAGGCACAGATACGCAGTATTTT
14,-,TRBJ1-2,TRBV19,-,CASSIRTANYGYTF,TGTGCCAGTAGTATCCGGACAGCTAACTATGGCTACACCTTC
16,-,TRBJ2-7,TRBV28,once,CASSFVVGGATYEQYF,TGTGCCAGCAGTTTCGTTGTTGGGGGGGCTACCTACGAGCAGTACTTC
16,TRBD1,TRBJ2-2,TRBV5-1,-,CASSPPGQGHTGELFF,TGCGCCAGCAGCCCTCCGGGACAGGGGCACACCGGGGAGCTGTTTTTT
15,-,TRBJ2-3,TRBV27,-,CASSSASGGTDTQYF,TGTGCCAGCAGTTCTGCCTCCGGGGGCACAGATACGCAGTATTTT
14,-,TRBJ2-3,TRBV6-6,-,CASSYMATGDTQYF,TGTGCCAGCAGTTACATGGCAACCGGGGATACGCAGTATTTT
14,-,TRBJ1-2,TRBV5-1,-,CASSLTGRGYGYTF,TGCGCCAGCAGCTTGACAGGGAGGGGATATGGCTACACCTTC
17,-,TRBJ2-7,TRBV7-2,-,CASSLVGSRNPSNEQYF,TGTGCCAGCAGCTTAGTCGGGAGCCGCAACCCGTCGAACGAGCAGTACTTC
13,-,TRBJ1-2,TRBV9,few,CASSSTRGYGYTF,TGTGCCAGCAGTTCTACTCGGGGCTATGGCTACACCTTC
14,-,TRBJ2-3,TRBV9,-,CASSVMESLNTQYF,TGTGCCAGCAGCGTTATGGAGAGCCTAAATACGCAGTATTTT
15,-,TRBJ1-2,TRBV5-6,-,CASSLGQAPNYGYTF,TGTGCCAGCAGCTTGGGGCAGGCCCCTAACTATGGCTACACCTTC
14,-,TRBJ2-3,TRBV18,-,CASSPPALTDTQYF,TGTGCCAGCTCACCACCGGCTTTAACAGATACGCAGTATTTT
17,TRBD1,TRBJ1-2,TRBV19,few,CASSPDGPWTGGYGYTF,TGTGCCAGTAGCCCGGATGGCCCCTGGACAGGGGGGTATGGCTACACCTTC
13,TRBD1,TRBJ1-2,TRBV6-5,-,CASRETGGYGYTF,TGTGCCAGCAGAGAGACAGGGGGCTATGGCTACACCTTC
14,-,TRBJ1-2,TRBV19,-,CASSPNRSPYGYTF,TGTGCCAGTAGTCCAAACAGGTCCCCGTATGGCTACACCTTC
15,-,TRBJ2-5,TRBV4-2,few,CASSQGSAGAETQYF,TGTGCCAGCAGCCAAGGATCGGCGGGGGCTGAGACCCAGTACTTC
14,TRBD1,TRBJ1-5,TRBV5-1,-,CASSAGQGNQPQHF,TGCGCCAGCAGCGCGGGACAGGGAAATCAGCCCCAGCATTTT